The source of this TCR beta chain is a study of Ad26.COV2.S vaccination and SARS-CoV-2 variants. The treatment denotes: some 19 received Ad26.COV2.S at low or high dose, single or two shots; several received placebo; per-sample allocation not given. On day 63 after the first injection, vaccine and placebo recipients gave samples. The repertoire was sequenced with immunoSEQ multiplex PCR; TCRdb's copy has only in-frame clones and lacks some. Among 350,000 to 600,000 clones, 80% to 90% were seen once, and the ten largest hold over 1.5%. Trimming stripped 3 bases from V and 10 bases from J, with 15 bases between. The CDR3 spans 13 residues. The germline gives CDR1 MNHNS, CDR2 SASEGT.

The TCR comes from a person between 18 and 65 years old who received the Ad26.COV2.S COVID-19 vaccine or a placebo. The material sequenced was peripheral blood, taken in a trial of Ad26.COV2.S vaccine versus placebo. This chain links TRBV6-1 with TRBJ1-1; D not resolved. CDR3 DNA sequence: TGTGCCAGCAGTGATCGTGACCCCAAGGGAGCTTTCTTT. Its protein product is CASSDRDPKGAFF.